The T cell receptor (beta chain) described here comes from a study of blood T cell repertoires in COVID-19. Study context: Specimens from acute and convalescent COVID-19 originated in the United States, Italy and Spain. The cDNA or gDNA used as material had been derived from T cells, B-cell-depleted T cells, or PBMCs.

Per the original methods: Amplification of reference gene primers was used by the study to estimate nucleated cell counts. Here immunoSEQ multiplex PCR was the method, and the copy in TCRdb shows in-frame clones only, minus some. The V and J calls and clone size are taken from that table; D and trimming were inferred from the DNA. The sample has 35,000 to 50,000 clones, roughly 80% seen once; the top ten hold approximately 25%. This TCR came from a human donor with acute or convalescent COVID-19. The donor label of this sample is uncertain. Sequencing input: peripheral blood.

DNA for the CDR3: TGTGCCATCAGTGAAGTGGGGAGCTCCTACGAGCAGTACTTC. This encodes CAISEVGSSYEQYF. This chain joins TRBV10-3 and TRBJ2-7; a weak D match, TRBD2 (5 bases). Germline V gene data show CDR1 as ENHRY and CDR2 as SYGVKD. Trimming removed 3 bases at V and 0 bases at J, with 9 bases between. The CDR3 extends over 14 amino acids.